Below, 3 T cell receptor beta chains from the same sample are listed, as sequenced in a study of OX40 agonist ivuxolimab in advanced cancers. Assay used: immunoSEQ multiplex PCR; TCRdb lists only in-frame clones, some missing. The sample records tens of thousands of clones, less than 90% being singletons. Sequencing was performed on CD4+ or CD8+ T cells sorted from blood, taken in a trial of the OX40 agonist ivuxolimab. The receptors here all came from an adult with an advanced solid tumor such as melanoma, head and neck, liver or kidney cancer.

The chain employs TRBV4-3 and TRBJ1-4; TRBD1 is a possible D gene (5 bases). In germline, CDR1 is LGHNA, CDR2 YSLEER. Trimming took off 1 base at V and 8 bases at J, with 11 bases between the two ends. There are 14 residues in the CDR3. For the CDR3, the DNA is TGCGCCAGCAGCCAAGGCCAGGGAGGGGAAAAACTGTTTTTT. This gives the protein CASSQGQGGEKLFF.

This rearrangement joins TRBV14 to TRBJ2-5; D is unclear. The CDR3 length is 11 residues. Germline CDR1 SGHDN, CDR2 FVKESK. V lost 2 bases, J lost 6 bases, and 4 bases lay in between. CDR3 protein: CASSQHQTQYF. For the CDR3, the DNA is TGTGCCAGCAGCCAACATCAGACCCAGTACTTC.

The chain combines TRBV25-1 with TRBJ1-1; 8 bases align to TRBD1. This CDR3 has 13 amino acids. Germline V CDR1 and CDR2: MGHDK, SYGVNS. The ends lost 6 bases at V and 4 bases at J; junction bases unmatched: 4. CDR3 in DNA: TGTGCCAGCAGGTACGGGACAGGCACTGAAGCTTTCTTT. It yields the protein CASRYGTGTEAFF. Variable domain in full (rest from reference TRBV25-1 and TRBJ1-1): EADIYQTPRYLVIGTGKKITLECSQTMGHDKMYWYQQDPGMELHLIHYSYGVNSTEKGDLSSESTVSRIRTEHFPLTLESARPSHTSQYLCASRYGTGTEAFFGQGTRLTVV.